This is a list of T cell receptor beta chains from one sample in a study of cytomegalovirus exposure and HLA in healthy donors. The assay was immunoSEQ multiplex PCR, and TCRdb's table has in-frame clones only and misses some. The sample records some 150,000 clones, over 80% being singletons. Sequencing was performed on PBMCs. These receptors were obtained from a woman younger than 30 in good health and CMV-seronegative. Each CDR3 is given with its conserved first and last residue. D genes are given only for firm matches. Expanded clones are given a class, and other clones once, few, many or no size at all.

.	TRBD1	TRBV7-9	TRBJ1-2	CASRETGTVSGYTF	TGTGCCAGCAGGGAGACAGGGACGGTCTCTGGCTACACCTTC
few	.	TRBV6-1	TRBJ2-7	CASSMDSTYEQYF	TGTGCCAGCAGTATGGACAGCACCTACGAGCAGTACTTC
.	TRBD2	TRBV5-1	TRBJ2-1	CASSPRAGSSYNEQFF	TGCGCCAGCAGCCCTAGAGCGGGGTCCTCCTACAATGAGCAGTTCTTC
.	TRBD2	TRBV5-4	TRBJ2-3	CASSFGASGGASDTQYF	TGTGCCAGCTCCTTTGGGGCTAGCGGGGGGGCCTCAGATACGCAGTATTTT
.	TRBD2	TRBV30	TRBJ2-5	CAWSVVGGAWETQYF	TGTGCCTGGAGTGTCGTCGGGGGGGCATGGGAGACCCAGTACTTC
.	.	TRBV9	TRBJ1-2	CASSVSPRDGGYTF	TGTGCCAGCAGCGTCAGTCCGCGGGATGGAGGCTACACCTTC
.	TRBD2	TRBV18	TRBJ2-1	CASSPTGGGAVYEQFF	TGTGCCAGCTCACCTACCGGCGGGGGGGCCGTATATGAGCAGTTCTTC
.	TRBD1	TRBV28	TRBJ1-1	CASSSGQGFMNTEAFF	TGTGCCAGCAGTTCCGGACAGGGTTTCATGAACACTGAAGCTTTCTTT
.	.	TRBV29-1	TRBJ2-5	CSVASNQGETQYF	TGCAGCGTTGCGTCCAACCAGGGAGAGACCCAGTACTTC
.	TRBD2	TRBV5-4	TRBJ2-7	CASSLGLAETYEQYF	TGTGCCAGCAGCTTGGGACTAGCGGAAACCTACGAGCAGTACTTC
once	TRBD1	TRBV7-2	TRBJ2-7	CASSPGQGRNEQYF	TGTGCCAGCAGCCCGGGACAGGGCAGGAACGAGCAGTACTTC
.	.	TRBV27	TRBJ1-6	CASSLQGYEHSPLHF	TGTGCCAGCAGTTTACAGGGATATGAACATTCACCCCTCCACTTT
many	.	TRBV2	TRBJ2-3	CASSERRGDTQYF	TGTGCCAGCAGTGAAAGGCGGGGTGATACGCAGTATTTT
.	.	TRBV29-1	TRBJ2-5	CSVEDRGTQYF	TGCAGCGTTGAGGATCGGGGGACCCAGTACTTC
.	.	TRBV5-4	TRBJ2-4	CASSFRGGSENIQYF	TGTGCCAGCAGCTTCAGGGGTGGGTCGGAAAACATTCAGTACTTC
.	.	TRBV18	TRBJ2-7	CASSPPSQGWEQYF	TGTGCCAGCTCACCACCGTCGCAGGGGTGGGAGCAGTACTTC
once	.	TRBV18	TRBJ1-4	CASSPPNSRVGGEKLFF	TGTGCCAGCTCACCACCAAACTCCAGGGTGGGAGGTGAAAAACTGTTTTTT
.	.	TRBV2	TRBJ1-5	CASSGVLWPQHF	TGTGCCAGCAGCGGGGTTCTCTGGCCCCAGCATTTT
.	.	TRBV6-4	TRBJ2-3	CASSDSHRGTDTQYF	TGTGCCAGCAGTGACTCCCACAGGGGCACAGATACGCAGTATTTT
few	.	TRBV29-1	TRBJ1-1	CSVTGRRSMNTEAFF	TGCAGCGTAACAGGCAGGAGATCCATGAACACTGAAGCTTTCTTT
.	.	TRBV9	TRBJ1-4	CASSARLGEKLFF	TGTGCCAGCAGCGCGCGGTTAGGTGAAAAACTGTTTTTT
.	.	TRBV28	TRBJ2-7	CASSPQGGAEQYF	TGTGCCAGCAGCCCCCAAGGGGGGGCCGAGCAGTACTTC